What follows are 7 T cell receptor beta chains derived from one specimen sequenced in a study of shared clonotypes between healthy human individuals. Libraries were prepared by immunoSEQ multiplex PCR; TCRdb keeps only in-frame clonotypes and omits some of them. The sample lists some 530,000 clones, roughly 80% occurring once. Material: PBMCs. These receptors were taken from a woman between 35 and 50 years old in good health. Some clones in this sample may be carry-over from other donors' samples.

V and J are TRBV6-1 and TRBJ1-6, with 7 bases that match TRBD1. V lost 5 bases to trimming and J lost 7 bases; unmatched junction nucleotides: 2. The CDR3 sequence is 13 residues long. Germline lookup yields CDR1 MNHNS and CDR2 SASEGT. CDR3 residues: CASSSDRNSPLHF. In DNA, the CDR3 is TGTGCCAGCAGTTCGGACAGGAATTCACCCCTCCACTTT.

V is TRBV28 and J is TRBJ2-1; TRBD2 agrees at 8 bases. The germline V gene encodes CDR1 MDHEN and CDR2 SYDVKM. Germline trimming cut 5 bases from V and 5 bases from J; bases unmatched to any gene: 5. This CDR3 is 14 amino acids long. CDR3 in DNA: TGTGCCAGCAGTAAGGGACTAGAGAACAATGAGCAGTTCTTC. It translates to CASSKGLENNEQFF.

Comment on this clone: A far bigger clonotype differs at one base, so this is likely a read error. This rearrangement joins TRBV11-3 to TRBJ2-1, with D possibly being TRBD2 (5 bases). The CDR3 runs 15 residues. Germline V gene data show CDR1 as SGHNT and CDR2 as YENEEA. DNA of the CDR3: TGTGCCAGCAGCCTCGGAGGAAGCTCCTACAATGAGCAGCTCTTC. This encodes CASSLGGSSYNEQLF.

This clone was recorded only once. The genes are TRBV19 and TRBJ1-5; D is ambiguous. The CDR3 loop spans 13 amino acids. V gave up 5 bases and J gave up 8 bases, with 13 bases separating them. Per germline, CDR1 LNHDA and CDR2 SQIVND (reference sequence). For the CDR3, the DNA is TGTGCCAGTAGTGCACTTGAAAGGGAGCCCCAGCATTTT. This codes for CASSALEREPQHF.

A word on this clone: A read error is the likely source, as a far larger clone sits one nucleotide away. The chain links TRBV25-1 to TRBJ1-2; 7 nucleotides match TRBD1. V lost 5 bases to trimming and J lost 3 bases; unmatched junction nucleotides: 6. The CDR3 contains 14 residues. The germline gives CDR1 MGHDK, CDR2 SYGVNS. The DNA for the CDR3 is TGTGCCAGCAGTTCAGGGACAGACCACTATGGCTACACCTTC. Its translation is CASSSGTDHYGYTF.

CDR3 loop: CASSPPERGPDTQYF. The CDR3 nucleotides are TGTGCCAGCTCACCACCCGAGCGGGGTCCAGATACGCAGTATTTT. This sequence joins TRBV18 and TRBJ2-3, with 7 bases that match TRBD2. V dropped 0 bases and J dropped 4; count of bases not matched to a gene: 4. The CDR3 consists of 15 residues. Germline CDR1 reads KGHSH; CDR2 reads LQKENI.

About this clone: This could be a read error, since a much larger clone is one nucleotide away. V usage is TRBV11-3 and J usage is TRBJ2-2, with unresolved D. CDR1 and CDR2 (germline): SGHNT, YENEEA. V lost 3 bases, J lost 3 bases, and 2 bases lay in between. This CDR3 spans 12 amino acids. The CDR3 bases are TGTGCCAGCAGCTTCCACACCGGGGAGCTGTTTTTT. It codes for CASSFHTGELFF.